The 17 T cell receptor beta chains below all came from one sample that was sequenced in a study of OX40 agonist ivuxolimab in advanced cancers. Only in-frame clones appear in the TCRdb table, and some are missing; sequencing was by immunoSEQ multiplex PCR. The table shows 65,000 to 70,000 clones, with roughly 87% occurring only once. The source was CD4+ or CD8+ T cells sorted from blood, collected in a trial of the OX40 agonist ivuxolimab. The receptors originated from an adult with an advanced solid tumor such as melanoma, head and neck, liver or kidney cancer.

The chain recombines TRBV4-2 with TRBJ1-4; possible D gene TRBD1, 5 bases. V was cut by 1 base and J by 7 bases, with 10 bases left in between. The CDR3 loop spans 14 amino acids. Looked up from germline, CDR1 is LGHNA and CDR2 is YNFKEQ. The CDR3 sequence: CASSQVGEGEKLFF. The CDR3 DNA follows: TGTGCCAGCAGCCAAGTGGGGGAGGGTGAAAAACTGTTTTTT.

The CDR3, as DNA: TGTGCCAGCAGCCAAGAAGTTAAAAGCAATCAGCCCCAGCATTTT. It encodes CASSQEVKSNQPQHF. The chain uses TRBV5-4 and TRBJ1-5; no clear D. V was trimmed by 4 bases and J by 1 base, leaving 12 bases between them. Germline V CDR1 and CDR2: SGHNT, YYREEE (reference sequence). The CDR3 loop spans 15 amino acids.

The chain has TRBV9 and TRBJ1-2, with TRBD1 as a possible D gene (5 bases). The germline CDR1 and CDR2 sequences are SGDLS and YYNGEE. This CDR3 comprises 14 residues. V was cut by 4 bases and J by 4 bases, with 14 bases left in between. CDR3 sequence reads: CASSSPGIGYGYTF. Here the CDR3 DNA reads TGTGCCAGCAGCTCTCCAGGGATTGGCTATGGCTACACCTTC.

The gene calls are TRBV9 and TRBJ1-3, with D perhaps matching TRBD1 (5 bases). With 4 bases removed from V and 0 bases from J, the gap between germline ends came to 14 bases. The CDR3 sequence is 16 residues long. From germline, CDR1 is SGDLS and CDR2 YYNGEE. CDR3 loop: CASSPQQALSGNTIYF. In nucleotides, the CDR3 is TGTGCCAGCAGCCCTCAACAGGCACTCTCTGGAAACACCATATATTTT.

The chain is built from TRBV30 and TRBJ1-6; D unclear. Trimming stripped 0 bases from V and 7 bases from J, with 19 bases between. From germline, CDR1 is GTSNPN and CDR2 SVGIG (reference sequence). The CDR3 is 17 amino acids. The CDR3: CAWSVLGYGLTNSPLHF. The CDR3 bases are TGTGCCTGGAGTGTACTAGGTTACGGCCTCACCAATTCACCCCTCCACTTT.

DNA of the CDR3: TGCAGCGTTGAAGAGTTGGGGGATACGCAGTATTTT. Amino acids: CSVEELGDTQYF. V usage is TRBV29-1 and J usage is TRBJ2-3; D is undetermined. This CDR3 spans 12 amino acids. Germline CDR1 SQVTM, CDR2 ANQGSEA. V lost 0 bases and J lost 6, with 7 bases in between.

Only a few counts were recorded for this clone. This chain links TRBV11-2 with TRBJ1-2, with D possibly TRBD1 on 5 matching bases. Trimming shortened V by 1 base and J by 3 bases, and 15 bases separated the two germline ends. The CDR3 loop spans 16 amino acids. Germline values: CDR1 SGHAT, CDR2 FQNNGV. DNA of the CDR3: TGTGCCAGCAGCTTAGTTTGGGGGATCGGATACTATGGCTACACCTTC. This encodes CASSLVWGIGYYGYTF. Supplemented by reference TRBV11-2 and TRBJ1-2, the full variable domain reads EAGVAQSPRYKIIEKRQSVAFWCNPISGHATLYWYQQILGQGPKLLIQFQNNGVVDDSQLPKDRFSAERLKGVDSTLKIQPAKLEDSAVYLCASSLVWGIGYYGYTFGSGTRLTVV.

In its sample, this clone was seen once. The V and J genes are TRBV13 and TRBJ2-5, with 7 bases aligning to TRBD2. Germline V gene sequence: CDR1 PRHDT, CDR2 FYEKMQ (reference sequence). V lost 4 bases and J lost 5; bases outside the gene matches: 10. This CDR3 is built from 15 residues. The CDR3: CASSSLGGGAETQYF. CDR3 sequence (DNA): TGTGCCAGCAGCTCACTTGGGGGAGGGGCGGAGACCCAGTACTTC.

This chain connects TRBV5-5 to TRBJ1-4, with a possible D match to TRBD1 (6 bases). The ends were cut back, 2 bases at V and 7 bases at J, with 12 bases in the middle. The germline CDR1 and CDR2 sequences are SGHKS and YYEKEE (reference sequence). This CDR3 is built from 14 residues. The CDR3 here is CASSFRGAGEKLFF. The CDR3 DNA is TGTGCCAGCAGCTTCCGGGGGGCGGGTGAAAAACTGTTTTTT.

The chain is built from TRBV6-1 and TRBJ2-1, with 7 bases matching TRBD1. Germline CDR1 MNHNS, CDR2 SASEGT. The CDR3 runs to 12 residues. V trimming: 5 bases; J trimming: 15 bases; junction bases outside the gene matches: 10. This CDR3 is CASSRDSPKLFF. The CDR3 DNA sequence: TGTGCCAGCAGTCGGGACAGCCCAAAGCTGTTCTTC.

The V call is TRBV19, the J call TRBJ1-1; no definite D call. The V and J ends lost 6 bases and 1 base respectively, with 6 bases between them. The germline gives CDR1 LNHDA, CDR2 SQIVND (reference sequence). This CDR3 comprises 12 residues. Written as DNA, the CDR3 is TGTGCCAGTAGGGACCAGAACACTGAAGCTTTCTTT. Translation gives CASRDQNTEAFF.

The V call is TRBV19, the J call TRBJ2-1; 9 nucleotides agree with TRBD2. CDR1 and CDR2 from the germline V gene are LNHDA and SQIVND (reference sequence). The ends lost 6 bases at V and 3 bases at J; junction bases unmatched: 9. CDR3 size: 16 residues. CDR3 region: CASRRLADRFYNEQFF. DNA of the CDR3: TGTGCCAGTAGACGACTAGCGGACCGATTCTACAATGAGCAGTTCTTC.

This sequence joins TRBV2 and TRBJ1-5, with 10 bases identical to TRBD1. This CDR3 region has 14 residues. Germline CDR1 and CDR2: SNHLY and FYNNEI. After removal of 5 bases from V and 8 bases from J, the junction contained 6 bases not matched to a gene. The CDR3 region is CASSSGTGVKPQHF. For the CDR3, the DNA is TGTGCCAGCAGTTCTGGGACAGGGGTGAAGCCCCAGCATTTT.

The chain couples TRBV4-2 to TRBJ2-7; 8 bases line up with TRBD1. V lost 5 bases and J lost 6; bases outside the gene matches: 12. The CDR3 is 15 amino acids. The germline V gene encodes CDR1 LGHNA and CDR2 YNFKEQ. CDR3 amino acids: CASSSWTGKFGEQYF. The CDR3 DNA follows: TGTGCCAGCAGCTCGTGGACAGGGAAGTTTGGCGAGCAGTACTTC.

V usage is TRBV5-4 and J usage is TRBJ2-5, with TRBD2 matching 10 bases. V shed 1 base and J 4 bases; nucleotides not matched to a gene: 7. Per germline, CDR1 SGHNT and CDR2 YYREEE (reference sequence). The CDR3 runs to 16 residues. CDR3 in amino acids: CASSLPSGGGGETQYF. As DNA, the CDR3 is TGTGCCAGCAGCTTGCCCAGCGGGGGGGGTGGAGAGACCCAGTACTTC.

This clone was detected once. V and J are TRBV10-3 and TRBJ2-1, with D perhaps TRBD2 (6 bases). The ends were cut back, 8 bases at V and 0 bases at J, with 11 bases in the middle. Germline CDR1 ENHRY, CDR2 SYGVKD. CDR3 size: 14 residues. CDR3 DNA: TGTGCCATCGGTGGAGGGAGCTCCTACAATGAGCAGTTCTTC. This translates into CAIGGGSSYNEQFF.

The chain carries TRBV7-9 and TRBJ1-6; TRBD1 agrees at 9 bases. Germline assignment: CDR1 SEHNR and CDR2 FQNEAQ (reference sequence). V shed 4 bases and J 3 bases; nucleotides not matched to a gene: 4. The CDR3 is made up of 16 amino acids. The CDR3, as DNA: TGTGCCAGCAGCTCCGGGACAGGGTTCTATAATTCACCCCTCCACTTT. This codes for CASSSGTGFYNSPLHF.